Described below is a single T cell receptor beta chain sequence and its context. The antigen remains unidentified. The CDR3 loop spans 13 amino acids. Germline CDR1 is MDHEN and CDR2 is SYDVKM. The V end lost 5 bases, the J end lost 5 bases, and 12 bases lay between the germline ends. The record originates from a study of OX40 agonist ivuxolimab in advanced cancers. Study context: Patients received intravenous ivuxolimab every 2 weeks at 0.01 to 10 mg/kg. Partial responses were achieved by three patients, one with hepatocellular carcinoma and two with cutaneous melanoma.

The repertoire was sequenced with immunoSEQ multiplex PCR; TCRdb's copy has only in-frame clones and lacks some. The data hold about 51,000 clones, with around 73% observed a single time. Overall study results and limits: Part of the nonresponder group also had normalized T-cell clonal expansion that was low.

V usage is TRBV28 and J usage is TRBJ1-2; D unresolved. This material consisted of CD4+ or CD8+ T cells sorted from blood, taken in a trial of the OX40 agonist ivuxolimab. This clonotype was obtained from an adult with an advanced solid tumor such as melanoma, head and neck, liver or kidney cancer. CDR3 coding DNA: TGTGCCAGCAGTCCGACCGCGACTTATGGCTACACCTTC. Translation gives CASSPTATYGYTF.